The T cell receptor (beta chain) described here comes from a study of shared clonotypes between healthy human individuals. Concerning this clone itself: Other DNA sequences in this specimen translate into the identical CDR3.

V lost 6 bases to trimming and J lost 4 bases; unmatched junction nucleotides: 2. The CDR3 contains 14 residues. CDR1 and CDR2 (germline): MNHEY, SMNVEV (reference sequence). Method: immunoSEQ multiplex PCR; TCRdb's copy keeps in-frame clones and lacks some. The sample carries 730,000 or so clones, about 78% recorded once. The sequenced sample consisted of memory CD4+ T cells sorted from blood. Subset meaning: CD45RA-negative fraction. V and J are TRBV27 and TRBJ2-1; the match to TRBD2 covers 11 bases. The sequence was collected from a woman under 40 in good health. CDR3 sequence (DNA): TGTGCCAGCAGAACTAGCGGGAGATACAATGAGCAGTTCTTC. Protein product: CASRTSGRYNEQFF.